A single sample is the source of the 3 T cell receptor beta chains below, sequenced in a study of Ad26.COV2.S vaccination and SARS-CoV-2 variants. Here immunoSEQ multiplex PCR was the method, and the copy in TCRdb shows in-frame clones only, minus some. The table lists some 330,000 clones, approximately 87% of them singletons. The treatment here: about 20 received Ad26.COV2.S at low or high dose, single or two shots; a few received placebo; per-sample allocation not given. Samples were taken on day 63 after the first vaccine or placebo injection. Sequencing was performed on peripheral blood, taken in a trial of Ad26.COV2.S vaccine versus placebo. These TCRs come from a person between 18 and 60 years old who received the Ad26.COV2.S COVID-19 vaccine or a placebo.

V gene TRBV7-2 combines with J gene TRBJ1-2; D ambiguous. The V and J ends lost 1 base and 6 bases respectively, with 18 bases between them. Germline CDR1 SGHTA, CDR2 FQGNSA. This CDR3 region has 16 residues. Here the CDR3 reads CASSLVSTPSWDGYTF. The CDR3 DNA reads TGTGCCAGCAGCTTAGTATCAACACCGAGTTGGGATGGCTACACCTTC.

The rearrangement links TRBV7-8 to TRBJ2-1, with D unresolved. The CDR3 covers 12 residues. In germline, CDR1 is SGHVS, CDR2 FQNEAQ. V was cut by 3 bases and J by 8 bases, with 8 bases left in between. The CDR3 coding sequence is TGTGCCAGCAGCTTTTGGAACGATGAGCAGTTCTTC. Amino acids: CASSFWNDEQFF.

The V call is TRBV6-5, the J call TRBJ2-3; D perhaps matches TRBD2 (6 bases). Trimming removed 2 bases at V and 4 bases at J, with 10 bases between. The germline V gene has CDR1 MNHEY and CDR2 SVGAGI. This CDR3 comprises 14 residues. The CDR3 DNA follows: TGTGCCAGCAGTTACCGGGGACTTCCAGATACGCAGTATTTT. Protein: CASSYRGLPDTQYF.